This T cell receptor beta chain was found in a study of CD8 T cells in Susac syndrome. The RNA input was about 0.45 to 1 ug, and it was reverse transcribed with random hexamers. TCRdb re-analysed the immunoSEQ multiplex PCR reads in MiXCR, keeping a single row per CDR3 protein. The top ten clones hold under 0.12% of a sample with about 190,000 distinct CDR3 sequences, 85% to 95% of them seen once. This CDR3 spans 11 amino acids. CDR1 is MNHNY and CDR2 is SVGAGI in the germline V gene (reference sequence). Between the trimmed V and J ends, which lost 8 bases and 7 bases, there was a span of 8 bases. TCR beta from blood CD8+ and CD4+ T cells was sequenced. Through negative isolation, CD4+ and CD8+ T cells were obtained, while TEMRA cells were enriched using FACS. Comments on this clonotype: Antigen specificity is unknown.

Study-level findings and limits: The authors acknowledged that their TCR sequencing and HLA analysis involved a relatively small number of individuals.

The V and J genes are TRBV6-6 and TRBJ1-4, with D maybe TRBD1 (5 bases). The sequenced sample was CD4+ T cells from PBMCs. This TCR derives from a human donor in good health. The CDR3 bases are TGTGCCAGCGGGGCAGGTGAAAAACTGTTTTTT. Its translation is CASGAGEKLFF.